These 19 T cell receptor beta chains came from one sample sequenced in a study of CD8+ T cells in alopecia areata. RNA extraction was followed by reverse transcription into cDNA, which acted as the sequencing template. Some clones are missing from TCRdb's copy, which holds only in-frame ones; the method was immunoSEQ multiplex PCR. Altogether over 80,000 clones are present, 40% to 50% being singletons, with the ten largest covering about 17%. Treatment specified: oral pan-JAK inhibitor, 5-10 mg twice daily. Sequences were derived from CD8+ T cells sorted from blood, sampled at week 24, from a patient treated with tofacitinib. The receptors were sampled from a human donor with alopecia areata.

V usage is TRBV7-6 and J usage is TRBJ2-5; 8 bases agree with TRBD1. The CDR3 spans 13 residues. Germline V lookup: CDR1 SGHVS, CDR2 FNYEAQ. Trimming took 5 bases from V and 4 from J; bases not matched to a gene: 3. Written as DNA, the CDR3 is TGTGCCAGCAGCACGGACAGGGTAGAGACCCAGTACTTC. It translates to CASSTDRVETQYF.

This clone was seen more than once but under ten times. The chain links TRBV5-4 to TRBJ2-3; D is perhaps TRBD2 (5 bases). CDR3 size: 15 residues. V was shortened by 3 bases and J by 3 bases, with 14 bases between the two germline ends. Germline V gene data show CDR1 as SGHNT and CDR2 as YYREEE (reference sequence). CDR3 protein: CASSSTYGGTDTQYF. CDR3 nucleotide sequence: TGTGCCAGCAGCTCCACCTACGGAGGTACAGATACGCAGTATTTT. The full variable domain, rest sourced from reference TRBV5-4 and TRBJ2-3, is ETGVTQSPTHLIKTRGQQVTLRCSSQSGHNTVSWYQQALGQGPQFIFQYYREEENGRGNFPPRFSGLQFPNYSSELNVNALELDDSALYLCASSSTYGGTDTQYFGPGTRLTVL.

J is TRBJ1-2 and V is TRBV7-2; 9 bases match TRBD1. V shed 2 bases and J 4 bases; nucleotides not matched to a gene: 5. CDR3 length: 15 residues. CDR1 is SGHTA and CDR2 is FQGNSA in the germline V gene. Written as DNA, the CDR3 is TGTGCCAGCAGCTTACCGGGGGACAGGGCCTATGGCTACACCTTC. Protein sequence: CASSLPGDRAYGYTF. Drawing the rest from reference TRBV7-2 and TRBJ1-2, the complete variable domain is GAGVSQSPSNKVTEKGKDVELRCDPISGHTALYWYRQSLGQGLEFLIYFQGNSAPDKSGLPSDRFSAERTGGSVSTLTIQRTQQEDSAVYLCASSLPGDRAYGYTFGSGTRLTVV.

This chain uses TRBV30 with TRBJ2-2; no definite D call. The CDR3 runs to 11 residues. V dropped 6 bases and J dropped 5 bases, with 7 bases sitting between them. Germline CDR1 reads GTSNPN; CDR2 reads SVGIG (reference sequence). The CDR3 here is CACEKTGELFF. The CDR3 DNA follows: TGTGCCTGCGAAAAAACCGGGGAGCTGTTTTTT.

The sample holds a few counts of this clone. The chain recombines TRBV5-6 with TRBJ2-7, with D maybe TRBD1 (5 bases). The length of the CDR3 is 12 residues. Trimming left V 3 bases short and J 2 bases short, with 6 bases between. Germline CDR1 SGHDT, CDR2 YYEEEE. The CDR3 reads CASSSTAYEQYF. CDR3 bases: TGTGCCAGCAGCTCGACAGCCTACGAGCAGTACTTC.

This chain joins TRBV4-1 and TRBJ2-7; D gene uncertain. V was shortened by 2 bases and J by 2 bases, with 10 bases between the two germline ends. The CDR3 consists of 14 residues. The germline V gene encodes CDR1 MGHRA and CDR2 YSYEKL. CDR3 coding DNA: TGCGCCAGCAGCCAAAGTTGGTCCCCCTACGAGCAGTACTTC. It translates to CASSQSWSPYEQYF.

The chain carries TRBV2 and TRBJ2-7, with 8 bases fitting TRBD1. CDR3 length equals 15 residues. Germline lookup yields CDR1 SNHLY and CDR2 FYNNEI. Trimming cost V 3 bases and J 3 bases; bases outside gene matches: 7. CDR3 loop: CASSDRTGQNYEQYF. Written as DNA, the CDR3 is TGTGCCAGCAGTGATCGGACAGGGCAGAACTACGAGCAGTACTTC. Using reference TRBV2 and TRBJ2-7 for the parts outside the CDR3, the full variable domain is EPEVTQTPSHQVTQMGQEVILRCVPISNHLYFYWYRQILGQKVEFLVSFYNNEISEKSEIFDDQFSVERPDGSNFTLKIRSTKLEDSAMYFCASSDRTGQNYEQYFGPGTRLTVT.

The chain is built from TRBV19 and TRBJ2-5, with D tentatively TRBD1 (6 bases). Germline assignment: CDR1 LNHDA and CDR2 SQIVND (reference sequence). V was pared by 5 bases and J by 8 bases, with 21 bases between. This CDR3 has 15 residues. The CDR3 protein is CASSSSSGEEDTQYF. The DNA of the CDR3 is TGTGCCAGTAGTTCTTCTTCAGGGGAAGAGGATACCCAGTACTTC.

A few counts support this clone. The rearrangement uses TRBV4-1 and TRBJ1-2; no clear D. This CDR3 has 15 residues. The V end was cut by 0 bases, the J end by 2 bases, with 10 bases between. Germline V CDR1 and CDR2: MGHRA, YSYEKL. This CDR3 reads CASSQDPRENYGYTF. CDR3 bases: TGCGCCAGCAGCCAAGATCCAAGGGAAAACTATGGCTACACCTTC.

V and J are TRBV9 and TRBJ1-2, with D possibly being TRBD1 (6 bases). The CDR3 is 19 residues long. Germline loops: CDR1 SGDLS, CDR2 YYNGEE. V dropped 4 bases and J dropped 2 bases, with 27 bases sitting between them. The CDR3 coding sequence is TGTGCCAGCAGCCAAGGTCAATACAGGACAGCCACGGCCAACTATGGCTACACCTTC. Translation: CASSQGQYRTATANYGYTF.

The V gene is TRBV19, the J gene TRBJ1-5; TRBD1 aligns across 8 bases. The length of the CDR3 is 14 residues. With V trimmed by 2 bases and J by 4 bases, 1 base remained unmatched. Per germline, CDR1 LNHDA and CDR2 SQIVND (reference sequence). CDR3 protein: CASSIQGANQPQHF. The CDR3 bases are TGTGCCAGTAGTATACAGGGGGCTAATCAGCCCCAGCATTTT.

The chain combines TRBV2 with TRBJ2-7; D unresolved. The V gene's germline CDR1 is SNHLY and CDR2 FYNNEI. The CDR3 loop spans 11 amino acids. Deletions cut 4 bases from V and 9 bases from J, with 10 bases between. The CDR3 bases are TGTGCCAGCAGTGGGCTACCCGGGCAGTACTTC. Protein sequence: CASSGLPGQYF.

This clone was counted once. The chain has TRBV7-9 and TRBJ2-7, with 7 bases lining up with TRBD2. CDR3 length equals 16 residues. The trim removed 3 bases at V and 0 bases at J, leaving 8 bases unmatched. Looked up from germline, CDR1 is SEHNR and CDR2 is FQNEAQ (reference sequence). CDR3 sequence (DNA): TGTGCCAGCAGCTTCGGTGCTAGCGGAAACTCCTACGAGCAGTACTTC. Its translation: CASSFGASGNSYEQYF.

This clone turned up a few times. CDR3 nucleotides: TGTGCCAGCAGCTTACTCGGGACTAGCGGAGAGACCCAGTACTTC. Translation: CASSLLGTSGETQYF. The chain has TRBV7-2 and TRBJ2-5, with 11 bases lining up with TRBD2. J gave up 4 bases and V 2 bases, and 3 bases lay outside the gene matches. CDR3 size: 15 residues. Germline V gene sequence: CDR1 SGHTA, CDR2 FQGNSA.

This clone was observed a few times. The J gene is TRBJ2-7, the V gene TRBV5-1; 7 nucleotides match TRBD1. Per the germline V gene, CDR1 is SGHRS and CDR2 is YFSETQ. This CDR3 comprises 15 residues. The V gene end was trimmed by 6 bases and the J gene end by 0 bases; junction bases not matched to a gene: 9. CDR3 nucleotides: TGCGCCAGCACGGAAGGGGGCTTAGGCTCCTACGAGCAGTACTTC. Amino acid sequence: CASTEGGLGSYEQYF. The full variable domain, with the rest looked up from reference TRBV5-1 and TRBJ2-7, is KAGVTQTPRYLIKTRGQQVTLSCSPISGHRSVSWYQQTPGQGLQFLFEYFSETQRNKGNFPGRFSGRQFSNSRSEMNVSTLELGDSALYLCASTEGGLGSYEQYFGPGTRLTVT.

Regarding this clone: The same CDR3 can be traced to other DNA sequences in this sample. The V gene is TRBV29-1, the J gene TRBJ2-7; maybe TRBD2 (6 bases). Deletions cut 6 bases from V and 4 bases from J, with 10 bases between. Germline CDR1 and CDR2: SQVTM and ANQGSEA. The CDR3 runs 11 residues. The CDR3 region has the DNA TGCAGCGTCGGGGGAACTTACGAGCAGTACTTC. It encodes CSVGGTYEQYF.

In its sample, this clone was seen a few times. J is TRBJ2-7 and V is TRBV6-6; TRBD2 matches at 8 bases. CDR1 MNHNY and CDR2 SVGAGI come from the germline V gene (reference sequence). The CDR3 totals 14 residues. V dropped 0 bases and J dropped 3; count of bases not matched to a gene: 1. This CDR3 reads CASSYSTSGYEQYF. CDR3 bases: TGTGCCAGCAGTTACTCTACTAGCGGCTACGAGCAGTACTTC.

This clone appeared a few times. V gene TRBV2 combines with J gene TRBJ1-5; D is uncertain. V lost 7 bases, J lost 2 bases, and 6 bases lay in between. CDR1 and CDR2 (germline): SNHLY, FYNNEI. This CDR3 comprises 12 residues. CDR3: CASKQGNQPQHF. The CDR3 region has the DNA TGTGCCAGCAAGCAGGGCAATCAGCCCCAGCATTTT.

This clone was picked up a small number of times. This chain uses TRBV4-2 with TRBJ2-1; D is ambiguous. The ends were cut back, 0 bases at V and 0 bases at J, with 12 bases in the middle. The CDR3 loop spans 17 amino acids. Germline assignment: CDR1 LGHNA and CDR2 YNFKEQ. CDR3: CASSQDWGSSSYNEQFF. In DNA, the CDR3 is TGTGCCAGCAGCCAAGATTGGGGATCCAGCTCCTACAATGAGCAGTTCTTC.